This entry features one T cell receptor beta chain sequence. There are 16 residues in the CDR3. V was clipped by 5 bases and J by 6 bases; unmatched bases: 10. Germline values: CDR1 SGHTA, CDR2 FQGNSA. At baseline, cycle 4 day 1, and cycle 7 day 1, blood was sampled. The protocol was immunoSEQ multiplex PCR, while the TCRdb copy is restricted to in-frame clones and leaves out a portion. This table holds 52,000 or so clones, roughly 87% found once. The sample belongs to a study of OX40 agonist ivuxolimab in advanced cancers. This specimen was CD4+ or CD8+ T cells sorted from blood, taken in a trial of the OX40 agonist ivuxolimab. The gene calls are TRBV7-2 and TRBJ1-2; 12 positions match TRBD1. The receptor was derived from an adult with an advanced solid tumor such as melanoma, head and neck, liver or kidney cancer. DNA for the CDR3: TGTGCCAGCAGCAACCGGGACAGGGGGCAAAAAGATGGCTACACCTTC. Its translation: CASSNRDRGQKDGYTF.